This T cell receptor (beta chain) was sequenced for a study of cytomegalovirus exposure and HLA in healthy donors (dated by TCRdb to about 2017). Background for the entire study: An earlier analysis of several hundred of the donors reported about 300 Gb of sequence data and roughly 120 million unique TCR beta sequences obtained from roughly 170 million T cells. An early release that covered some 640 HLA-typed donors contained about 300 gigabases of sequencing data and about 84 million unique TCR sequences. The genetic ancestry cluster associated with self-reported Caucasian donors included about 84% of the approximately 400 genotyped donors. The study was designed to test whether signatures of past pathogen exposure could be identified by cataloging public T cell receptors. Using immunosequencing, the study profiled T cell repertoires from fewer than 850 subjects and related those repertoires to cytomegalovirus serostatus. Besides the first cohort of approximately 670 subjects, a separate validation cohort made up of around 120 different subjects was used. High-throughput TCR immunosequencing, statistical association of individual TCRs with disease status, and machine learning were combined to predict cytomegalovirus infection status. In a later analysis, previously published TCR beta repertoires from some 640 donors were re-analyzed and high-resolution HLA genotyping was added so that TCR occurrence patterns could be studied. The later analysis used no new phenotypic data to find candidate immune exposures, relying instead on TCR beta sequences and their occurrence across donors. An earlier analysis of some 500 of the donors used high-throughput TCR beta sequencing to judge whether each TCR beta V gene segment behaved as functional or pseudogenic. Donor age, sex, ethnicity and CMV serostatus were compiled alongside the repertoire data. A later genetic analysis used genome-wide SNP genotypes for about 65% of the 666 donors, treating that subset as a discovery cohort. All discovery cohort repertoires had been generated on a single sequencing platform. Class I and class II HLA loci were covered by the typing at four-digit resolution. Typing coverage differed by locus: A, B, C, DRB1 and DQB1 were typed in about 629-640 donors, DQA1 in about 550, DPA1 in some 600, and DPB1 in around 440. Roughly 5 DR-DQ haplotypes were handled as single units for association and clustering, since linkage in the cohort was strong. Among about 400 genotyped donors of the cohort, an average of approximately 240,000 unique TCR beta nucleotide sequences was sequenced per donor, of which about 18% were non-productive. Points the paper makes about the study in general: Sequencing depth was assumed to be roughly uniform across donors in the presence/absence analyses, though that assumption may not hold. Broadly in line with IMGT annotations, most TCR beta V segments showed up in productive rearrangements about 87% or about 30% of the time in an earlier analysis of several hundred of the donors. Specific HLA alleles were associated with roughly 17,000 TCR beta sequences at a false discovery rate of 0.05 in a later analysis. Because HLA typing was unavailable for some donors at each locus, only the typed subset was used in association tests. In a later genetic analysis, fewer N-insertions in productive TCRs were reported among donors in an Asian-associated ancestry cluster than the roughly 700-donor mean. Only TCR beta chains were sequenced in this cohort, and the absence of alpha or paired-chain data limited detectable features. Most TCR sequences were observed very rarely across donors, whereas some public TCRs were present in many individuals. When HLA alleles, especially DR and DQ, strongly co-occurred, attributing TCR associations to individual alleles was difficult. A later genetic analysis associated a missense DCLRE1C variant with V-gene and J-gene trimming of TCR beta chains, and an independent cohort replicated the association. In a later analysis, HLA-associated TCR beta chains were found to be more clonally expanded and to have lower generation probabilities than equally common non-associated chains. A further reported finding was that TCR beta sequences accurately predicted the HLA-A and HLA-B alleles for most subjects in the first cohort. In a later analysis, the rate of TCR association differed among HLA loci, with DRB1 alleles having the most associated TCRs and HLA-C alleles having the fewest. Three of the identified cytomegalovirus-associated TCR beta chains were confirmed in vitro to be specific for cytomegalovirus antigens. Immune exposure information for the cohort was limited to CMV serostatus. Some IMGT-functional V segments, including TRBV6-2 and TRBV6-3, could not be told apart with the 87-base-pair reads, so those segments were excluded. The classifier was reported to diagnose cytomegalovirus status with high specificity and sensitivity in both the original cohort and the validation cohort. The authors suggested that the approach could potentially be extended to other disease states and immunological phenotypes. The study listed 164 TCR beta chains as associated with cytomegalovirus. A later analysis found that most CMV-associated TCR beta chains appeared HLA-restricted, with HLA associations seemingly driven largely by CMV exposure. A group of highly shared sequence variants was considered likely to be a technical artifact of the sequencing pipeline. Approximately 18 rarely observed V segments, including chromosome 9 orphons, were excluded from the earlier analysis of several hundred of the donors because counts were too low. Correlated functional status among segregating V segments might reflect linkage disequilibrium, but an unknown experimental factor could not be ruled out. Several of the top co-occurrence clusters appeared to be linked to parvovirus B19, influenza, CMV and Epstein-Barr virus, according to a later analysis.

Via the germline V gene, CDR1 is MRHNA and CDR2 SNTAGT. The V end gives up 8 bases and the J end 0 bases, leaving 8 bases in the junction not matched to a gene. The CDR3 contains 15 residues, cysteine and phenylalanine counted. Just CDR3 DNA is preserved here, 45 bases in frame from base 1. Of note for this clone: No antigen is known for it. Nothing much larger sits one base from this clone, and base qualities are not available.

The cohort comprised 670 or so healthy bone marrow donors. At the time of sampling, all cohort members were nominally healthy, though unrecorded immune exposures were likely present. The donor tested CMV seropositive, placing the donor among the 250 to 350 seropositive members of the cohort. A peripheral blood sample was collected from each donor, and TCR beta sequencing was performed on peripheral blood mononuclear cells. Genomic DNA was extracted from the blood cell samples with the Qiagen DNeasy Blood Extraction Kit. Library construction relied on the immunoSEQ multiplex PCR assay. For the multiplex PCR, a mixture combining 60 forward primers for TCR Vbeta segments and 13 reverse primers for TCR Jbeta segments was used. Amplification of the CDR3 region of rearranged TCR beta genes was performed with a multiplex PCR assay on genomic DNA. The Illumina HiSeq System was used to sequence the amplified TCR beta libraries as 87-base-pair reads. Under the source paper's analysis protocol: Across the roughly 640 repertoires, a later analysis counted 75 million to 90 million unique TCR beta chains, 8.5 million to 12 million of which were shared by at least two donors. To remove PCR and sequencing errors, raw reads were error-corrected and collapsed into unique sequences using a nearest-neighbor algorithm that merged closely related sequences. Alignment of CDR3 sequences to IMGT reference sequences was used to assign V, D and J gene segments. Each retained sequence needed at least a six-nucleotide match to both a V gene segment and a J gene segment. Rearrangements were classified as productive when the CDR3 lacked stop codons and remained in frame with V and J, and all other rearrangements were classified as non-productive. Following IMGT convention, CDR3 was defined as the stretch from the second conserved V-encoded cysteine to the conserved J-encoded phenylalanine. In an earlier analysis of around 640 of the donors, sequences lacking an unambiguous match to a single V gene segment were excluded. In an earlier analysis of roughly 500 of the donors, V segments were called functional above 56.7% productive rearrangements and were called segregating when the between-donor standard deviation exceeded 5%. A statistical classification framework was developed to diagnose cytomegalovirus status using the catalog of TCR beta chain sequences. In a later analysis, V and J genes were assigned by comparing TCR nucleotide sequences against IMGT/GENE-DB human TR gene sequences. The TCRdist pipeline was used in a later analysis to assign CDR3 sequences and most-parsimonious VDJ recombination scenarios. In a later analysis, each TCR beta chain was defined by its CDR3 amino acid sequence together with its V-gene family, and reads lacking a unique V-gene family were excluded. A later analysis removed 592 highly shared, low-generation-probability nucleotide sequences to deal with suspected cross-contamination and a sequencing artifact. In a later analysis, a clonal expansion index was calculated for each public chain from normalized within-repertoire ranks of inferred template counts. In a later analysis, generation probabilities were computed with a VDJ recombination model fitted to out-of-frame rearrangements, and the resulting probabilities were checked against IGoR. A later analysis scored TCR-TCR, TCR-HLA and TCR-CMV co-occurrence with hypergeometric tests, applying a repertoire-size bias correction to TCR pairs. To estimate false discovery rates, a later analysis permuted the HLA or CMV assignments 20 times. A later analysis grouped co-occurring TCRs with DBSCAN, adding TCRdist sequence similarity when clustering within HLA-allele-positive subsets. Repertoires with fewer than 30,000 or more than 120,000 public chains were left out of co-occurrence clustering, as were four to six repertoires with anomalous nucleotide sharing. The source is immuneACCESS, and TCRdb retained only in-frame sequences with V and J called. Part of the clones is not carried over; for the studies checked, unresolved V genes explain less than half of this, and the remainder is unexplained. V, J and clone size are those of that table, while D and trimming were read from the DNA. This sample gives 170,000 or so clones in total; roughly three quarters of them show up just once. The leading ten clones occupy around 3.1% of the sample.

The sequence derives from a woman between 45 and 65 years old in good health and CMV-seropositive. Sequencing was done on a sample of PBMCs. The chain joins TRBV6-4 to TRBJ2-7; 9 bases in the middle match TRBD2. The CDR3 sequence is CASSPLAGSSYEQYF. Here is the DNA: TGTGCCAGCTCCCCTCTAGCGGGGTCCTCCTACGAGCAGTACTTC.